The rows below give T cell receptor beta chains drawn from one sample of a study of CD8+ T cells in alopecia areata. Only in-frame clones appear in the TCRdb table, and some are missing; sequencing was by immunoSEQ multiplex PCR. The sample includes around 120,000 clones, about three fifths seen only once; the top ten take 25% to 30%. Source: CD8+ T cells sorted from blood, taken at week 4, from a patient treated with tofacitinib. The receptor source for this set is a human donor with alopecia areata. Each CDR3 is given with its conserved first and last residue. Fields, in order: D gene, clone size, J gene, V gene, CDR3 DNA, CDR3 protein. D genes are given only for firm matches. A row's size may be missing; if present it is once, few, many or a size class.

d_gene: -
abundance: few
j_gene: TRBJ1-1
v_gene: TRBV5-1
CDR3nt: TGCGCCAGCCGCGCAGGGCGGTGGAACACTGAAGCTTTCTTT
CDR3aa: CASRAGRWNTEAFF

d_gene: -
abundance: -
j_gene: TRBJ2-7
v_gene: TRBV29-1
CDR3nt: TGCAGCGTCCTGGACAGCTCCTACGAGCAGTACTTC
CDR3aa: CSVLDSSYEQYF

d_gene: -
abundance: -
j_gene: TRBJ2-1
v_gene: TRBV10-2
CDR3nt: TGCGCCAGCAGTGAGGCTAGCGACTACAATGAGCAGTTCTTC
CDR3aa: CASSEASDYNEQFF

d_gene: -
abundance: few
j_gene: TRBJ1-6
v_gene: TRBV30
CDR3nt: TGTGCCTGGAGTGTCATGAGCTCCTATAATTCACCCCTCCACTTT
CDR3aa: CAWSVMSSYNSPLHF

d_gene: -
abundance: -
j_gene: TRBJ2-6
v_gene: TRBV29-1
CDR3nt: TGCAGCGTTCCAACTGGGGCCAACGTCCTGACTTTC
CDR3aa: CSVPTGANVLTF

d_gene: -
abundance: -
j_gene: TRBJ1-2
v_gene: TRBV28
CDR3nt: TGTGCCAGCAGGCGGGACACCTTCTATGGCTACACCTTC
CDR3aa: CASRRDTFYGYTF

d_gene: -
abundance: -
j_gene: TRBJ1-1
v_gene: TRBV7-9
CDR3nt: TGTGCCAGCAGCTTATCAGGAGTGATGAACACTGAAGCTTTCTTT
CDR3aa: CASSLSGVMNTEAFF

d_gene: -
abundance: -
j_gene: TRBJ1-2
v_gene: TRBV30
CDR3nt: TGTGCCTGGAGTACGGGGTCCTATGGCTACACCTTC
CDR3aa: CAWSTGSYGYTF

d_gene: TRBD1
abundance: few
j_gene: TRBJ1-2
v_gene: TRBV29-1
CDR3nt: TGCAGCGTTGAAGGGGACAGGGGCCTCTATGGCTACACCTTC
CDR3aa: CSVEGDRGLYGYTF

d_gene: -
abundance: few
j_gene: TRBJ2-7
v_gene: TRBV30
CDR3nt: -
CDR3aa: CVSVPGPYEQYF

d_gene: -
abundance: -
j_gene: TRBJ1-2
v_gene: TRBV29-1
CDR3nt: TGCAGCGTTGATAACTCAGCTAACTATGGCTACACCTTC
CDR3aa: CSVDNSANYGYTF

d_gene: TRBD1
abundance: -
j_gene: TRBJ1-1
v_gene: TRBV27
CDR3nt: TGTGCCAGCAGTTTGGACAGGGCCAGTGGGGCTGAAGCTTTCTTT
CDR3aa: CASSLDRASGAEAFF

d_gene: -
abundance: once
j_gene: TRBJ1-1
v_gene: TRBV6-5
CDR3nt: TGTGCCAGCAATTGGAGGGGGAACACTGAAGCTTTCTTT
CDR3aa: CASNWRGNTEAFF

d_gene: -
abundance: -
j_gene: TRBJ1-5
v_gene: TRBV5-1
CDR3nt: TGCGCCAGCAGCCTCAACGACCCCCCGAGTGGCAATCAGCCCCAGCATTTT
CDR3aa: CASSLNDPPSGNQPQHF

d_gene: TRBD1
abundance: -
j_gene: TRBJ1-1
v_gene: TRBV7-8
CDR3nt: TGTGCCAGCAGCTTAGGACAGGGGCTGGGCACTGAAGCTTTCTTT
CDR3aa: CASSLGQGLGTEAFF

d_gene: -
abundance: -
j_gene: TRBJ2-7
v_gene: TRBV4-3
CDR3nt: TGCGCCAGCCAAAACGACAGGCGGTTTGGCTCGGACGAGCAGTACTTC
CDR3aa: CASQNDRRFGSDEQYF

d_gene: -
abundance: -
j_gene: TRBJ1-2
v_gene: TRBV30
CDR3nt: TGTGCCTGGAGTGTAAGTGGGAGCAGAGGCACCTTC
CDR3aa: CAWSVSGSRGTF

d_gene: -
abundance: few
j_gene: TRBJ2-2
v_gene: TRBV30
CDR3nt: TGTGCCTGGAGTGTGATGGGGAGCGGGGAGCTGTTTTTT
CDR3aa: CAWSVMGSGELFF

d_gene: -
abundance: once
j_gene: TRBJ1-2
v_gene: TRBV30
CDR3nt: TGTGCCTGGAGTCCCGGAGGGGGCTATGGCTACACCTTC
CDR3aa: CAWSPGGGYGYTF

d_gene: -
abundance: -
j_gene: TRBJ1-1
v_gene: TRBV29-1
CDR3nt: TGCAGCGTTGATAGAGACCTGAACACTGAAGCTTTCTTT
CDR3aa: CSVDRDLNTEAFF

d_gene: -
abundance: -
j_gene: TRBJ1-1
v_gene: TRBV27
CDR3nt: TGTGCCAGCAGTTTATCGGGAGGGAACACTGAAGCTTTCTTT
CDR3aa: CASSLSGGNTEAFF

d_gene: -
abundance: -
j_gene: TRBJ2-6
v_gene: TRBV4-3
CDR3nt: TGCGCCAGCAGCCAAGAATGGCGACAGGATAGCTCTGGGGCCAACGTCCTGACTTTC
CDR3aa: CASSQEWRQDSSGANVLTF

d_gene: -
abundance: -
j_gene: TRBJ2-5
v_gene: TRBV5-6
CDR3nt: TGTGCCAGCAGGGACTCCAATCAAGAGACCCAGTACTTC
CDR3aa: CASRDSNQETQYF

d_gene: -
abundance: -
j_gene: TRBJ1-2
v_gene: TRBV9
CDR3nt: TGTGCCAGCAGAGGGAACTATGGCTACACCTTC
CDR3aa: CASRGNYGYTF

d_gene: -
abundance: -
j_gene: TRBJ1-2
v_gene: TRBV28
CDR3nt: TGTGCCAGCAGTTTGTCAGGGATGCCTTCCTATGGCTACACCTTC
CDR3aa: CASSLSGMPSYGYTF

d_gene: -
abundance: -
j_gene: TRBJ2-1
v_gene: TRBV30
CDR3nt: TGTGCCTGGGTGACTCTTGCCAATGAGCAGTTCTTC
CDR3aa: CAWVTLANEQFF

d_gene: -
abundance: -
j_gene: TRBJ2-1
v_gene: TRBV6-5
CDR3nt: TGTGCCAGCAGTTACTCAGGGGGGCCGGGAAATGAGCAGTTCTTC
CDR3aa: CASSYSGGPGNEQFF

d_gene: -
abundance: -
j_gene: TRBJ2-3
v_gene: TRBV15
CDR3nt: TGTGCCACCAGCAGAGAAGGGTTAGCAGATACGCAGTATTTT
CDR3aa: CATSREGLADTQYF

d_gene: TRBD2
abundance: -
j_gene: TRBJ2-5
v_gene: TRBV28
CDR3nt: TGTGCCAGCAGTTGGACTAGCTTAGAGACCCAGTACTTC
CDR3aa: CASSWTSLETQYF

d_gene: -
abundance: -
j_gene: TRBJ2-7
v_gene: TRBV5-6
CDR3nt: TGTGCCAGCAGCTTGGTGGCAGCGTCCTACGAGCAGTACTTC
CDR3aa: CASSLVAASYEQYF

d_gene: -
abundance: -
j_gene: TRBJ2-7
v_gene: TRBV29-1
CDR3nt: TGCAGCGTTGGAGGGGAGAGCTCCTACGAGCAGTACTTC
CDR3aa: CSVGGESSYEQYF

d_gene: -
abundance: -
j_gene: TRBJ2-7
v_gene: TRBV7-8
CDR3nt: TGTGCCAGCAGCTTACTAGGGAACTCACCTTCGGGGGAGCAGTACTTC
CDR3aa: CASSLLGNSPSGEQYF

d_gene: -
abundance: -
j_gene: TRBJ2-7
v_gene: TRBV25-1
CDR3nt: TGTGCCAGCAGTGCACAGGTCGGGTACGAGCAGTACTTC
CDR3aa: CASSAQVGYEQYF

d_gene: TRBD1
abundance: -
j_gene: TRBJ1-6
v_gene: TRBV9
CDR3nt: TGTGCCAGCAGCGGGACAGGAGCCTATAATTCACCCCTCCACTTT
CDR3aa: CASSGTGAYNSPLHF

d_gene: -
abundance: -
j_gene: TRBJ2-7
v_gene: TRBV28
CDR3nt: TGTGCCAGCAGTTTGCAGGGGAAGTACGAGCAGTACTTC
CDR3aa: CASSLQGKYEQYF

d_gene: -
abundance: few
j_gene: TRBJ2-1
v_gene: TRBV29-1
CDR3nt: TGCAGCGTCCCCGTCAACTCCTACAATGAGCAGTTCTTC
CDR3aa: CSVPVNSYNEQFF

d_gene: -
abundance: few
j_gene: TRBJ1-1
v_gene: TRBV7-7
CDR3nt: TGTGCTAGCAGCCGGACACTGAACACTGAAGCTTTCTTT
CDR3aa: CASSRTLNTEAFF

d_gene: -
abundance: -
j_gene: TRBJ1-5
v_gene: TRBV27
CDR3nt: TGTGCCAGCAGTTTATTGTCCGGGAGTGAGCCCCAGCATTTT
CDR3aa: CASSLLSGSEPQHF

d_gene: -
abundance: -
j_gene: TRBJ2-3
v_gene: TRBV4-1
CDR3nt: TGCGCCAGCAGCCAACGGGCTAGCAATGAGGCAGATACGCAGTATTTT
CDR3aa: CASSQRASNEADTQYF

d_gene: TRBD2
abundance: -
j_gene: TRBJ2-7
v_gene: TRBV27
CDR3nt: TGTGCCAGCAGTTCCCCGACTAGCGGGGAGCCCTACGAGCAGTACTTC
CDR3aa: CASSSPTSGEPYEQYF

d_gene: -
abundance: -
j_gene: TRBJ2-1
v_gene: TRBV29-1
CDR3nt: TGCAGCGTTGAAGATCTAACTAATGAGCAGTTCTTC
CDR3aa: CSVEDLTNEQFF

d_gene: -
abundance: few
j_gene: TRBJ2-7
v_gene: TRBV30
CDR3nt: TGTGCCTGGAGTGTAGAAGGGGTGGGAGAGCAGTACTTC
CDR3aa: CAWSVEGVGEQYF

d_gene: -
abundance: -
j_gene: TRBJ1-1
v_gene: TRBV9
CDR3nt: TGTGCCAGCGCTAGGGGGGTAGTTCGCACTGAAGCTTTCTTT
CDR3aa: CASARGVVRTEAFF

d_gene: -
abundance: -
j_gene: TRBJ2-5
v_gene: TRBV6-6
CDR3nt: TGTGCCAGTCGGGGGGCCGAAGAGACCCAGTACTTC
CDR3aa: CASRGAEETQYF

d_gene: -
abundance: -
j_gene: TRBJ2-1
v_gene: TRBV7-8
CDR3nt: TGTGCCAGCAGCTTAGGCGGGGTGCGTGAGGATGAGCAGTTCTTC
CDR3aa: CASSLGGVREDEQFF

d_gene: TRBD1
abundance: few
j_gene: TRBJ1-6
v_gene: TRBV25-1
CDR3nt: TGTGCCAGCAGAGGACAGGGGGCGAGTGATTCACCCCTCCACTTT
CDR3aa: CASRGQGASDSPLHF

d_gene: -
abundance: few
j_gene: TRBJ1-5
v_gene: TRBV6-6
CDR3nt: TGTGCCAGCAGTTACTCGACGGTCGATGAGCCCCAGCATTTT
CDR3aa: CASSYSTVDEPQHF

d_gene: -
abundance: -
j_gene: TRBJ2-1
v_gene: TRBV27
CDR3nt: TGTGCCAGCAGTTTAATTGGCGACCATGAGCAGTTCTTC
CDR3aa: CASSLIGDHEQFF

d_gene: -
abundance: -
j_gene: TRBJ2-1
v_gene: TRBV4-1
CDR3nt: TGCGCCAGCAGCCAAGTGCCCGAGACTGTGTACAATGAGCAGTTCTTC
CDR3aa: CASSQVPETVYNEQFF

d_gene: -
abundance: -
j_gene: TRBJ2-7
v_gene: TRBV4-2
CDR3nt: TGTGCCAGCAGCAATGTCGGTGTGGACGAGCAGTACTTC
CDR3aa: CASSNVGVDEQYF

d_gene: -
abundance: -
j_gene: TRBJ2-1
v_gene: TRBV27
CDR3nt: TGTGCCAGCAGTTTAGTCTCCTACAATGAGCAGTTCTTC
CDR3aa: CASSLVSYNEQFF

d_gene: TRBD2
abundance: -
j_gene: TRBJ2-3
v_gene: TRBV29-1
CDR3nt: TGCAGCGGGAGCGGGGGGGCTAGCACAGATACGCAGTATTTT
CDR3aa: CSGSGGASTDTQYF

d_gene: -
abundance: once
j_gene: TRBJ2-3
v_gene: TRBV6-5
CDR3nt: TGTGCCAGCAGTTACTCTCATAACACAGATACGCAGTATTTT
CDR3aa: CASSYSHNTDTQYF

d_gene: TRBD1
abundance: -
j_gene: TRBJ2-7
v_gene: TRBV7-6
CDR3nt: TGTGCCAGCAGCCCCGGGACAGTAACCTACGAGCAGTACTTC
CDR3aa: CASSPGTVTYEQYF

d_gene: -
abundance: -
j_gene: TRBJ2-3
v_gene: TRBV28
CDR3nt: TGTGCCAGCAAAGGACTACTTCGCACAGATACGCAGTATTTT
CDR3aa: CASKGLLRTDTQYF

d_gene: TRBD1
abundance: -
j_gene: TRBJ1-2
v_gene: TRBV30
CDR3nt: TGTGCCTGGAGTACCGGACAGGGCCACTATGGCTACACCTTC
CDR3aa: CAWSTGQGHYGYTF

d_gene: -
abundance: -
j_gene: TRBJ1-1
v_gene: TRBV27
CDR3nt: TGTGCCAGCTCACTTGGGGCGGACGCTTTCTTT
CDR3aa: CASSLGADAFF